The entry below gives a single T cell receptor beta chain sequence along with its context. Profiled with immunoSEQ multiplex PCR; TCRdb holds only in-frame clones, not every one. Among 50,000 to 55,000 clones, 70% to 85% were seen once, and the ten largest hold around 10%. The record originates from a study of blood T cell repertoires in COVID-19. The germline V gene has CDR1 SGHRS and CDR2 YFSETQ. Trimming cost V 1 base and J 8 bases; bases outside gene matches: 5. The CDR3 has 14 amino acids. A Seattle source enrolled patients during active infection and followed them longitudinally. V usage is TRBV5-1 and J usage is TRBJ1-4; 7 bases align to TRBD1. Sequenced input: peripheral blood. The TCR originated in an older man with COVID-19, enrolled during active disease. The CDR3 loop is CASSLYQGDEKLFF. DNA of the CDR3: TGCGCCAGCAGCTTGTACCAGGGGGACGAAAAACTGTTTTTT.